This T cell receptor beta chain was sequenced in a study of CD8+CD57+ T cells in acquired aplastic anemia (dated by TCRdb to 2016 to 2019). Study-level background: A mean of approximately 2.9 ug of DNA, ranging from about 0.17 to 30 ug, was extracted from sorted CD4+ and CD8+ cells. CD8+CD57+ expansion was defined as a frequency above the mean frequency observed in healthy subjects.

Profiling of TCR beta VDJ combinations and CDR3 sequences used genomic DNA as the template. An Illumina HiSeq 2000 was the platform used for TCR repertoire sequencing. In the paper's pipeline: Repertoire assessment relied on Simpson's diversity index, CDR3 size and DJ length profiles, and TRBV/TRBJ rearrangement plots. The most abundant DNA sequence in the deep sequencing data was defined as the immunodominant clone. CDR3 amino acid sequences were checked for sharing between subjects and were compared against published repertoires and the VDJdb database. The public reads were reanalyzed by TCRdb: fastp trimming at Q25, MiXCR alignment, in-frame beta chains only. Rows with a matching CDR3 protein are joined into one entry that keeps the most common DNA and genes. These V and J calls derive from TCRdb rather than the authors' analysis. This sample is represented by 210,000 or so distinct CDR3 sequences; roughly 50% of them were singletons. The leading ten clones occupy around 20% of the sample.

V was cut back by 6 bases and J by 3 bases, leaving a gap of 12 bases between them. Taken from the germline V gene (reference sequence), the CDR1 and CDR2 loops are LNHDA and SQIVND. Spanning cysteine to phenylalanine, the CDR3 consists of 14 amino acids. The DNA shown is the 42-base CDR3, in frame from base 1. In this sample, this clonotype turned up many times. Its cognate antigen has yet to be identified. Base-call qualities are not available, and no considerably larger clone is one nucleotide away. Results the study describes overall, beyond this receptor: Between patients and healthy controls, no significant difference in CD8+ Simpson's diversity was found (P=0.060). Around 30 CD8+ CDR3 sequences were shared between patients and controls but appeared highly expressed in patients and within their immunodominant clones.

Patients chosen for sequencing had shown expansion of CD8+CD57+ cells by flow cytometry. Every patient had severe acquired aplastic anemia, diagnosed using the International Study of Aplastic Anemia and Agranulocytosis and Camitta criteria. Patients had received no therapy at the time of blood sampling. TCR repertoires of sorted CD4+ and CD8+ blood T cells from severe aplastic anemia patients and healthy subjects were deep-sequenced in the study. In the USA, patient enrollment took place under clinicaltrials.gov protocols 00001620, 01623167, 00001397, 00071045, 00081523 and 00961064. Ficoll-Paque density gradient centrifugation was used to isolate peripheral blood mononuclear cells. Before DNA was extracted, CD4+ and CD8+ T cells were sorted using either FACS or magnetic beads.

This clonotype was sampled from a human donor with aplastic anemia. Sequenced input: sorted CD4+, CD8+, or CD8+CD57+ T cells (not recorded which) from PBMCs. The sequence joins TRBV19 to TRBJ1-5; TRBD1 is a weak D gene call, 5 bases matching. The CDR3 region: CASRGGSFNQPQHF. The bases are TGTGCCAGTAGGGGGGGGTCTTTCAATCAGCCCCAGCATTTT.